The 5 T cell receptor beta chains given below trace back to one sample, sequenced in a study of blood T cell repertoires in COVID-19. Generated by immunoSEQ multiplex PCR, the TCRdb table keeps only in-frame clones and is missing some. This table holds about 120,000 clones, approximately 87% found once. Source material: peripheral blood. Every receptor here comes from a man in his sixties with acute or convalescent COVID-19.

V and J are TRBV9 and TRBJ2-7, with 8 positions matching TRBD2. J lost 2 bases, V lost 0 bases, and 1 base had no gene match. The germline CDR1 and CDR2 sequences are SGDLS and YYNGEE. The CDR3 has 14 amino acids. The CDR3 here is CASSVAAGAYEQYF. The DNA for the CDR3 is TGTGCCAGCAGCGTAGCAGCGGGAGCCTACGAGCAGTACTTC.

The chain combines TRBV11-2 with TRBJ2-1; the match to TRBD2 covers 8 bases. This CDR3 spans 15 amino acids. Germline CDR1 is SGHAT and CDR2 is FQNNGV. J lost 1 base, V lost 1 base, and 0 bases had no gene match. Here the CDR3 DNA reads TGTGCCAGCAGCTTAGCGGGAGGGTCCTACAATGAGCAGTTCTTC. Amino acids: CASSLAGGSYNEQFF.

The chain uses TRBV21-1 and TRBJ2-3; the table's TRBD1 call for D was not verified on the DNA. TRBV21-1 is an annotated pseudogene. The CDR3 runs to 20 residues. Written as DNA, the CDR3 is TGTGCCAGCAGCAAACCCGGGACAGGGGCCAGTCGATTTTGGGCAGATACGCAGTATTTT. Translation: CASSKPGTGASRFWADTQYF.

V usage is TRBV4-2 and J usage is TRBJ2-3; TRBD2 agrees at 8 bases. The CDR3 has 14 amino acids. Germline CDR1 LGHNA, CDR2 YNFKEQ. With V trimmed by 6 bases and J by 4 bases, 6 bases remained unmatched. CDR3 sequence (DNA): TGTGCCAGCAGTCCAGGACTAGCACCAGATACGCAGTATTTT. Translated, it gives CASSPGLAPDTQYF.

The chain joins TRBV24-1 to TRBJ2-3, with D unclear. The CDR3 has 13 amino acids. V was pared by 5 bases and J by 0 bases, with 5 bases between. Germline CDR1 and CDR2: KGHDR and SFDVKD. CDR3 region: CATSVPSTDTQYF. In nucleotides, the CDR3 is TGTGCCACCAGTGTCCCTAGCACAGATACGCAGTATTTT.